The entry that follows covers one TCR beta chain sequence. This entry is derived from a study of blood T cell repertoires in COVID-19. Study-level background: PBMCs, B-cell-depleted T cells, or T cells were the source of the cDNA or gDNA that made up the material.

V was pared by 8 bases and J by 9 bases, with 11 bases between. Germline-derived CDR1 and CDR2 are MRHNA and SNTAGT. This CDR3 is built from 11 residues. Source study methods: Reference gene primer amplification gave estimated nucleated cell counts. Sequenced by immunoSEQ multiplex PCR; TCRdb stores in-frame clones only, minus some. The V and J calls and clone size are taken from that table; D and trimming were inferred from the DNA. The repertoire holds about 250,000 clones, with roughly 91% as singletons. The rearrangement joins TRBV6-4 to TRBJ1-5, with D hard to call. Material: peripheral blood. The source of this sequence is a middle-aged woman who had recovered from COVID-19. The CDR3 loop reads CASLTRGPQHF. CDR3 bases: TGTGCCAGCCTCACACGGGGGCCCCAGCATTTT.